This entry lists 30 T cell receptor beta chains sequenced from one sample in a study of blood T cell repertoires in COVID-19. Only in-frame clones appear in the TCRdb table, and some are missing; sequencing was by immunoSEQ multiplex PCR. The sample carries fewer than 250,000 clones, roughly nine tenths recorded once. Specimen: peripheral blood. Receptors were obtained from a man younger than 45 with acute or convalescent COVID-19.

This clone was observed a single time. The chain uses TRBV5-5 and TRBJ1-6; D may be TRBD1 (5 bases). This CDR3 comprises 15 residues. Deletions cut 4 bases from V and 10 bases from J, with 18 bases between. The germline CDR1 and CDR2 sequences are SGHKS and YYEKEE (reference sequence). CDR3 sequence (DNA): TGTGCCAGCAGCCCCTTGGCCAGGGCCGACTCACCCCTCCACTTT. As protein: CASSPLARADSPLHF.

This clone showed up just once. The V gene is TRBV18, the J gene TRBJ1-1; D is unresolved. From germline, CDR1 is KGHSH and CDR2 LQKENI. V lost 5 bases to trimming and J lost 1 base, with 11 bases between them. This CDR3 is built from 14 residues. CDR3 in amino acids: CASSTLTENTEAFF. As DNA, the CDR3 is TGTGCCAGCTCAACCTTAACAGAGAACACTGAAGCTTTCTTT.

This CDR3 reads CAWSVLGGYGYTF. In DNA form, the CDR3 reads TGTGCCTGGAGTGTACTGGGGGGCTATGGCTACACCTTC. The chain employs TRBV30 and TRBJ1-2, with D possibly being TRBD1 (5 bases). The CDR3 contains 13 residues. The V end was cut by 0 bases, the J end by 4 bases, with 9 bases between. CDR1 and CDR2 (germline): GTSNPN, SVGIG (reference sequence). Full variable domain (rest looked up from reference TRBV30 and TRBJ1-2): SQTIHQWPATLVQPVGSPLSLECTVEGTSNPNLYWYRQAAGRGLQLLFYSVGIGQISSEVPQNLSASRPQDRQFILSSKKLLLSDSGFYLCAWSVLGGYGYTFGSGTRLTVV.

The chain carries TRBV5-6 and TRBJ1-1; D is unclear. Trimming shortened V by 0 bases and J by 7 bases, and 13 bases separated the two germline ends. Germline assignment: CDR1 SGHDT and CDR2 YYEEEE. The CDR3 has 14 residues. CDR3 coding DNA: TGTGCCAGCAGCTTGGCCATTTACTCGGGTGAAGCTTTCTTT. This translates into CASSLAIYSGEAFF.

The gene calls are TRBV18 and TRBJ2-7, with 10 bases that match TRBD2. The CDR3 consists of 17 residues. Germline CDR1 reads KGHSH; CDR2 reads LQKENI. V was clipped by 2 bases and J by 5 bases; unmatched bases: 12. The chain's CDR3 is CASSPTGLATVRDEQYF. Here the CDR3 DNA reads TGTGCCAGCTCACCAACGGGACTAGCGACGGTAAGGGACGAGCAGTACTTC.

This clone was picked up one time. The rearrangement joins TRBV28 to TRBJ1-2, with 8 bases lining up with TRBD1. This CDR3 comprises 12 residues. Germline V gene data show CDR1 as MDHEN and CDR2 as SYDVKM. The V gene end was trimmed by 6 bases and the J gene end by 5 bases; junction bases not matched to a gene: 2. The CDR3 DNA is TGTGCCAGCAGGGGACAGGAGTATGGCTACACCTTC. It is translated as CASRGQEYGYTF.

Written as DNA, the CDR3 is TGTGCCAGCAGCCTATCTAGCGCGAATGGCTACGAGCAGTACTTC. It is translated as CASSLSSANGYEQYF. The chain joins TRBV9 to TRBJ2-7; TRBD2 might be the D (6 bases). The CDR3 sequence is 15 residues long. The germline V gene has CDR1 SGDLS and CDR2 YYNGEE. Between the trimmed V and J ends, which lost 4 bases and 3 bases, there was a span of 17 bases.

V usage is TRBV6-1 and J usage is TRBJ1-6, with D uncertain. V lost 2 bases to trimming and J lost 0 bases, with 11 bases between them. The length of the CDR3 is 17 residues. Germline V gene data show CDR1 as MNHNS and CDR2 as SASEGT. As DNA, the CDR3 is TGTGCCAGCAGTGAAAGAGCCGGGAGCTCCTATAATTCACCCCTCCACTTT. It specifies CASSERAGSSYNSPLHF.

The V gene is TRBV18, the J gene TRBJ1-4; TRBD1 matches 8 bases. The CDR3 runs 15 residues. Per the germline V gene, CDR1 is KGHSH and CDR2 is LQKENI. V gave up 0 bases and J gave up 4 bases; unmatched junction bases: 1. For the CDR3, the DNA is TGTGCCAGCTCACCACCGGGACAGGTTAATGAAAAACTGTTTTTT. Its translation: CASSPPGQVNEKLFF.

The chain links TRBV5-1 to TRBJ1-4; a weak D match, TRBD1 (6 bases). In germline, CDR1 is SGHRS, CDR2 YFSETQ. Trimming cost V 6 bases and J 5 bases, with 14 bases left between them. The CDR3 has 14 amino acids. The CDR3 DNA is TGCGCCAGCAAAGAACTAACAGGGAATGAAAAACTGTTTTTT. Amino acid sequence: CASKELTGNEKLFF.

Here the CDR3 DNA reads TGTGCCAGTAGTAGAGCGGGAGCCGAAAACACCATATATTTT. The encoded protein is CASSRAGAENTIYF. J is TRBJ1-3 and V is TRBV19; D is unclear. The CDR3 sequence is 14 residues long. V lost 4 bases to trimming and J lost 6 bases, with 13 bases between them. Germline values: CDR1 LNHDA, CDR2 SQIVND (reference sequence).

V usage is TRBV12-3 or TRBV12-4 and J usage is TRBJ2-1; D not certain. V dropped 6 bases and J dropped 9 bases, with 12 bases sitting between them. The CDR3 has 12 residues. CDR3 sequence (DNA): TGTGCCAGCAGCTATGACTTAATTGAGCAGTTCTTC. This encodes CASSYDLIEQFF.

This clone has a single count. This sequence joins TRBV6-5 and TRBJ1-5, with 9 positions matching TRBD1. J gave up 16 bases and V 6 bases, and 16 bases lay outside the gene matches. CDR3 length: 14 residues. In germline, CDR1 is MNHEY, CDR2 SVGAGI. DNA for the CDR3: TGTGCCAGCAGCCCCCGACCGGGACAGGGCCTTGGTCATTTT. It yields the protein CASSPRPGQGLGHF.

V is TRBV9 and J is TRBJ1-3; a weak D match, TRBD1 (6 bases). CDR3 length: 16 amino acids. The germline V and J ends were trimmed by 3 bases and 5 bases, with 18 bases remaining between them. Germline lookup yields CDR1 SGDLS and CDR2 YYNGEE. The CDR3 spells CASSARTAPNRNTIYF. CDR3 in DNA: TGTGCCAGCAGCGCACGGACAGCTCCGAATAGAAACACCATATATTTT.

The V and J genes are TRBV19 and TRBJ2-1; TRBD2 aligns across 10 bases. Germline-derived CDR1 and CDR2 are LNHDA and SQIVND (reference sequence). CDR3 length: 18 residues. Trimming at V came to 5 bases and at J to 5 bases, leaving 15 bases not matched to a gene. CDR3 sequence: CASSPRGASGSVHNEQFF. Written as DNA, the CDR3 is TGTGCCAGTAGTCCCCGGGGGGCTAGCGGGAGTGTCCACAATGAGCAGTTCTTC.

The chain uses TRBV18 and TRBJ1-3; unclear D gene. This CDR3 is 17 amino acids long. V was clipped by 4 bases and J by 1 base, with 17 bases between them. Germline CDR1 reads KGHSH; CDR2 reads LQKENI. The CDR3 DNA reads as TGTGCCAGCTCACTACATAGTACAGCCAAGTCTGGAAACACCATATATTTT. Translating gives CASSLHSTAKSGNTIYF.

This rearrangement joins TRBV19 to TRBJ1-1; tentative D call: TRBD1 (5 bases). The V end was cut by 3 bases, the J end by 1 base, with 9 bases between. This CDR3 is built from 14 residues. CDR1 is LNHDA, CDR2 SQIVND, per germline (reference sequence). The CDR3 protein is CASSIGQRNTEAFF. CDR3 sequence (DNA): TGTGCCAGTAGTATCGGACAACGGAACACTGAAGCTTTCTTT.

V is TRBV5-1 and J is TRBJ1-1; no clear D. Trimming shortened V by 0 bases and J by 6 bases, and 12 bases separated the two germline ends. This CDR3 has 14 residues. Germline CDR1 and CDR2: SGHRS and YFSETQ. In DNA, the CDR3 is TGCGCCAGCAGCTTGGTCGCAGGAACCTCTGAAGCTTTCTTT. It specifies CASSLVAGTSEAFF.

The genes are TRBV29-1 and TRBJ2-1; the D gene is possibly TRBD1 (6 bases). Germline V lookup: CDR1 SQVTM, CDR2 ANQGSEA. The CDR3 extends over 13 amino acids. V lost 6 bases and J lost 9, with 18 bases in between. The CDR3 sequence is CSVSLLGASEQFF. The DNA of the CDR3 is TGCAGCGTCTCTTTGCTGGGGGCTAGTGAGCAGTTCTTC.

The rearrangement uses TRBV15 and TRBJ1-6, with D tentatively TRBD1 (5 bases). The CDR3 consists of 14 residues. Germline V gene data show CDR1 as LNHNV and CDR2 as YYDKDF (reference sequence). The V gene lost 8 bases and the J gene lost 7 bases, with 15 bases spanning the gap. The CDR3: CATSEQGPNSPLHF. The CDR3 DNA follows: TGTGCCACCTCAGAGCAGGGTCCAAATTCACCCCTCCACTTT.

The gene calls are TRBV11-2 and TRBJ1-3; 7 nucleotides line up with TRBD1. Trimming cost V 3 bases and J 4 bases; bases outside gene matches: 15. CDR1 is SGHAT, CDR2 FQNNGV, per germline. The CDR3 sequence is 18 residues long. The CDR3 sequence is CASSFLTGFGSEGNTIYF. The CDR3 nucleotides are TGTGCCAGCAGCTTCTTGACAGGGTTCGGTTCGGAGGGAAACACCATATATTTT.

The chain joins TRBV7-9 to TRBJ2-7; the D gene is possibly TRBD1 (5 bases). Germline V lookup: CDR1 SEHNR, CDR2 FQNEAQ (reference sequence). V lost 4 bases and J lost 6, with 16 bases in between. The CDR3 runs to 14 residues. The CDR3 coding sequence is TGTGCCAGCAGCTCTGCAGGGTTCGGTGGCGAGCAGTACTTC. This codes for CASSSAGFGGEQYF. Supplemented by reference TRBV7-9 and TRBJ2-7, the full variable domain reads DTGVSQNPRHKITKRGQNVTFRCDPISEHNRLYWYRQTLGQGPEFLTYFQNEAQLEKSRLLSDRFSAERPKGSFSTLEIQRTEQGDSAMYLCASSSAGFGGEQYFGPGTRLTVT.

The rearrangement links TRBV5-1 to TRBJ2-1; TRBD2 aligns across 15 bases. The CDR3 is 23 amino acids. V lost 3 bases to trimming and J lost 0 bases; unmatched junction nucleotides: 19. The germline gives CDR1 SGHRS, CDR2 YFSETQ. CDR3 bases: TGCGCCAGCAGCTCCCCGGGGGGCCTAGGACTAGCGGGAGGGCCGAGCTCCTACAATGAGCAGTTCTTC. Protein: CASSSPGGLGLAGGPSSYNEQFF.

The DNA for the CDR3 is TGTGCCAGCAGCTTTAGGACAGATCCAAAACTGTTTTTT. Amino acid sequence: CASSFRTDPKLFF. The gene calls are TRBV5-6 and TRBJ1-4, with TRBD1 as a possible D gene (6 bases). V lost 2 bases and J lost 10, with 12 bases in between. This CDR3 contains 13 residues. CDR1 and CDR2 from the germline V gene are SGHDT and YYEEEE.

Only a few counts were recorded for this clone. The chain recombines TRBV6-5 with TRBJ1-2, with 8 nucleotides matching TRBD1. CDR3 size: 12 residues. Germline V gene sequence: CDR1 MNHEY, CDR2 SVGAGI. J gave up 10 bases and V 5 bases, and 6 bases lay outside the gene matches. The CDR3 loop is CASSQGAGYYTF. The DNA of the CDR3 is TGTGCCAGCAGTCAGGGGGCGGGGTACTACACCTTC.

This rearrangement joins TRBV6-4 to TRBJ1-1; TRBD1 is a possible D gene (6 bases). The germline gives CDR1 MRHNA, CDR2 SNTAGT. The length of the CDR3 is 14 residues. V gave up 4 bases and J gave up 2 bases, with 11 bases separating them. CDR3 amino acids: CASSVSGANTEAFF. In DNA, the CDR3 is TGTGCCAGCAGTGTATCAGGGGCTAACACTGAAGCTTTCTTT.

This clone was seen only a few times. The V call is TRBV30, the J call TRBJ2-7; D gene unclear. The germline V and J ends were trimmed by 0 bases and 6 bases, with 6 bases remaining between them. The CDR3 contains 11 residues. Looked up from germline, CDR1 is GTSNPN and CDR2 is SVGIG (reference sequence). The CDR3 protein is CAWSVLREQYF. The DNA for the CDR3 is TGTGCCTGGAGTGTACTTCGCGAGCAGTACTTC.

With respect to this clone: One junction end disagrees with the germline gene, perhaps due to a read error. The chain carries TRBV7-9 and TRBJ1-3, with a possible D match to TRBD1 (5 bases). Germline CDR1 reads SEHNR; CDR2 reads FQNEAQ (reference sequence). The CDR3 runs to 14 residues. The CDR3 protein is CVSSPGISGNTIYF. The CDR3 DNA sequence: TGTGTCAGCAGCCCAGGGATCTCTGGAAACACCATATATTTT.

This chain uses TRBV6-5 with TRBJ2-7; TRBD1 aligns across 8 bases. Trimming removed 5 bases from V and 5 bases from J; junction bases left unmatched: 11. The CDR3 runs to 15 residues. Germline V CDR1 and CDR2: MNHEY, SVGAGI. CDR3 DNA: TGTGCCAGCAGTCGCCCAGGACAGGGATTACACGAGCAGTACTTC. It is translated as CASSRPGQGLHEQYF.

This sequence joins TRBV30 and TRBJ1-5; D ambiguous. Trimming removed 0 bases from V and 4 bases from J, with 7 bases in between. The CDR3 totals 13 residues. The germline V gene encodes CDR1 GTSNPN and CDR2 SVGIG (reference sequence). The CDR3 bases are TGTGCCTGGAGTGTAAACAGAAATCAGCCCCAGCATTTT. It codes for CAWSVNRNQPQHF.